This T cell receptor beta chain was documented in a study of OX40 agonist ivuxolimab in advanced cancers. Study summary: Patients received the agonistic anti-OX40 (CD134) antibody ivuxolimab. Patients were dosed intravenously with ivuxolimab at 0.01 to 10 mg/kg every 2 weeks.

This CDR3 has 12 residues. The ends were cut back, 4 bases at V and 1 base at J, with 4 bases in the middle. Looked up from germline, CDR1 is SGDLS and CDR2 is YYNGEE. Repertoires were generated with immunoSEQ multiplex PCR, while TCRdb's copy carries only in-frame clones and drops some. Of 50,000 to 60,000 clones in the sample, approximately 91% were seen once. General observations from the study: On average, CD8+ T cells had more expanded clones than CD4+. Some patients without response likewise showed low normalized clonal expansion.

With regard to this clone: No antigen is known for it.

The sample consisted of CD4+ or CD8+ T cells sorted from blood, taken in a trial of the OX40 agonist ivuxolimab. The receptor was derived from an adult with an advanced solid tumor such as melanoma, head and neck, liver or kidney cancer. This chain uses TRBV9 with TRBJ2-3; D is ambiguous. The CDR3 sequence: CASSNRTDTQYF. In nucleotides, the CDR3 is TGTGCCAGCAGCAACCGCACAGATACGCAGTATTTT.